The 22 T cell receptor beta chains listed next were all sequenced from one sample in a study of spatial heterogeneity in lung cancer. Time point defined: sample taken at primary tumor resection. In TCRdb, the 5' RACE reads were re-called with MiXCR into one record per CDR3 protein. The data hold 55,000 to 70,000 distinct CDR3 sequences, with roughly 6.6% observed a single time. The input for sequencing was PBMCs, taken at surgery. Receptors originate from a female donor with early-stage non-small cell lung cancer.

The sample holds many counts of this clonotype. The genes are TRBV18 and TRBJ2-7; possible D gene TRBD2, 5 bases. This CDR3 is 15 amino acids long. CDR1 and CDR2 from the germline V gene are KGHSH and LQKENI. V was shortened by 2 bases and J by 4 bases, with 15 bases between the two germline ends. This CDR3 reads CASSPGLAELYEQYF. CDR3 bases: TGTGCCAGCTCACCAGGGCTAGCCGAACTATACGAGCAGTACTTC.

This clonotype was seen ten or more times. The chain links TRBV29-1 to TRBJ1-2; D gene uncertain. CDR1 and CDR2 from the germline V gene are SQVTM and ANQGSEA. The CDR3 sequence is 11 residues long. Trimming took off 1 base at V and 4 bases at J, with 4 bases between the two ends. In DNA form, the CDR3 reads TGCAGCGTTGAAGTACTCTATGGCTACACCTTC. Protein product: CSVEVLYGYTF.

This clonotype was picked up many times. The chain carries TRBV12-3 or TRBV12-4 and TRBJ1-6; 8 nucleotides match TRBD1. This CDR3 spans 16 amino acids. The V segment lost 0 bases and the J segment 4 bases; nucleotides outside the gene matches: 2. The CDR3 spells CASSLAQGAYNSPLHF. The CDR3 region has the DNA TGTGCCAGCAGTTTAGCGCAGGGGGCTTATAATTCACCCCTCCACTTT.

This clonotype showed up just a few times. The V gene is TRBV12-3 or TRBV12-4, the J gene TRBJ2-3; 9 nucleotides agree with TRBD1. V trimming: 5 bases; J trimming: 0 bases; junction bases outside the gene matches: 3. There are 15 residues in the CDR3. CDR3 residues: CASSTGTGSTDTQYF. The CDR3 region has the DNA TGTGCCAGCAGTACTGGGACAGGGAGCACAGATACGCAGTATTTT.

The rearrangement uses TRBV4-2 and TRBJ1-4; 9 nucleotides agree with TRBD1. Germline lookup yields CDR1 LGHNA and CDR2 YNFKEQ. The CDR3 spans 16 residues. V shed 0 bases, J shed 7 bases, and the junction held 6 bases outside the gene matches. This chain's CDR3 is CASSQDTGQGSEKLFF. Here the CDR3 DNA reads TGTGCCAGCAGCCAAGATACGGGACAGGGATCTGAAAAACTGTTTTTT.

This clonotype has at least ten counts. The chain carries TRBV2 and TRBJ2-7, with 13 nucleotides matching TRBD2. CDR1 is SNHLY, CDR2 FYNNEI, per germline. Trimming at V came to 3 bases and at J to 2 bases, leaving 4 bases not matched to a gene. This CDR3 region has 16 residues. The CDR3 nucleotides are TGTGCCAGCAGTGACGGGACTAGCGGGACTGCCTACGAGCAGTACTTC. It is translated as CASSDGTSGTAYEQYF. The full variable domain, completed using reference TRBV2 and TRBJ2-7, is EPEVTQTPSHQVTQMGQEVILRCVPISNHLYFYWYRQILGQKVEFLVSFYNNEISEKSEIFDDQFSVERPDGSNFTLKIRSTKLEDSAMYFCASSDGTSGTAYEQYFGPGTRLTVT.

The J gene is TRBJ1-1, the V gene TRBV3-1; unclear D gene. The CDR3 consists of 15 residues. The germline V gene encodes CDR1 LGHDT and CDR2 YNNKEL (reference sequence). V lost 7 bases and J lost 4, with 19 bases in between. The CDR3 loop reads CASTSMGRVGTEAFF. Here the CDR3 DNA reads TGTGCCAGCACCTCGATGGGGAGGGTTGGCACTGAAGCTTTCTTT.

This clonotype showed up just a few times. V gene TRBV19 combines with J gene TRBJ1-4, with D hard to call. V lost 3 bases and J lost 7, with 6 bases in between. This CDR3 region has 12 residues. The germline CDR1 and CDR2 sequences are LNHDA and SQIVND (reference sequence). CDR3 coding DNA: TGTGCCAGTAGTATTACTGGTGAAAAACTGTTTTTT. Translating gives CASSITGEKLFF.

This clonotype was detected many times. This sequence joins TRBV18 and TRBJ2-3, with D perhaps matching TRBD1 or TRBD2 (6 bases each). Trimming removed 2 bases from V and 0 bases from J, with 12 bases in between. The CDR3 length is 16 residues. CDR1 is KGHSH, CDR2 LQKENI, per germline. CDR3 region: CASSPTGGASTDTQYF. The CDR3 DNA reads as TGTGCCAGCTCACCAACCGGGGGCGCAAGCACAGATACGCAGTATTTT. Full variable domain (missing parts from reference TRBV18 and TRBJ2-3): NAGVMQNPRHLVRRRGQEARLRCSPMKGHSHVYWYRQLPEEGLKFMVYLQKENIIDESGMPKERFSAEFPKEGPSILRIQQVVRGDSAAYFCASSPTGGASTDTQYFGPGTRLTVL.

This clonotype has just a few counts. The chain links TRBV5-1 to TRBJ2-3, with 9 bases that match TRBD1. CDR3 length: 17 residues. V dropped 2 bases and J dropped 3; count of bases not matched to a gene: 10. The germline V gene has CDR1 SGHRS and CDR2 YFSETQ. DNA for the CDR3: TGCGCCAGCAGCTTTACAGGGGGCGCCGTTCTGACAGATACGCAGTATTTT. As protein: CASSFTGGAVLTDTQYF.

A few counts support this clonotype. V gene TRBV7-7 combines with J gene TRBJ2-5; 8 bases are a match to TRBD2. Germline V gene data show CDR1 as SSHAT and CDR2 as FNYEAQ (reference sequence). The CDR3 loop spans 17 amino acids. V lost 5 bases and J lost 3; bases outside the gene matches: 14. The CDR3 DNA reads TGTGCCAGCAGCCAGCCCACCGGGACTAGTTGGGAAGAGACCCAGTACTTC. This translates into CASSQPTGTSWEETQYF.

This clonotype was counted ten times or more. J is TRBJ2-1 and V is TRBV20-1; 9 bases are a match to TRBD2. The CDR3 spans 14 residues. Trimming removed 8 bases from V and 9 bases from J; junction bases left unmatched: 14. Germline V gene sequence: CDR1 DFQATT, CDR2 SNEGSKA (reference sequence). CDR3 nucleotides: TGCAGTCCCAGCTCCCTAGCGGGATCTGGTGAGCAGTTCTTC. It specifies CSPSSLAGSGEQFF.

The chain uses TRBV6-5 and TRBJ1-6; no reliable D call. In germline, CDR1 is MNHEY, CDR2 SVGAGI. This CDR3 is built from 15 residues. V lost 2 bases and J 5 bases, leaving 10 bases between the germline ends. The DNA of the CDR3 is TGTGCCAGCAGTTACGAGCGGGAGAATAATTCACCCCTCCACTTT. Translated, it gives CASSYERENNSPLHF.

This clonotype came up many times. The chain links TRBV5-1 to TRBJ1-6; no reliable D call. This CDR3 contains 13 residues. With 7 bases removed from V and 12 bases from J, the gap between germline ends came to 17 bases. The germline V gene has CDR1 SGHRS and CDR2 YFSETQ. The CDR3 loop is CASRVGLTEPLHF. The CDR3 DNA reads TGCGCCAGCCGCGTCGGACTAACTGAACCCCTCCACTTT.

This chain links TRBV10-2 with TRBJ2-6, with TRBD1 identical over 7 bases. Germline-derived CDR1 and CDR2 are WSHSY and SAAADI. V was clipped by 7 bases and J by 1 base; unmatched bases: 10. The CDR3 extends over 17 amino acids. CDR3 region: CASMVGQGDSGANVLTF. The CDR3 nucleotides are TGCGCCAGCATGGTAGGCCAGGGGGATTCTGGGGCCAACGTCCTGACTTTC.

This clonotype was counted ten times or more. The chain employs TRBV19 and TRBJ1-2; TRBD1 matches at 9 bases. The V gene's germline CDR1 is LNHDA and CDR2 SQIVND (reference sequence). CDR3 length: 15 amino acids. Trimming removed 9 bases from V and 4 bases from J; junction bases left unmatched: 12. CDR3 coding DNA: TGTGCCAGCCGCCCCTCGGGGACAGGGTCCTATGGCTACACCTTC. Residues: CASRPSGTGSYGYTF.

This clonotype was counted at least ten times. The chain combines TRBV6-6 with TRBJ1-3, with TRBD1 identical over 7 bases. The CDR3 sequence is 14 residues long. Germline CDR1 reads MNHNY; CDR2 reads SVGAGI (reference sequence). The junction had 5 bases not matched to a gene; V was cut back by 4 bases and J by 5 bases. This CDR3 is CASSSTGERNTIYF. The DNA of the CDR3 is TGTGCCAGCAGTTCTACAGGGGAAAGAAACACCATATATTTT.

The table lists this clonotype with many counts. The V gene is TRBV7-3, the J gene TRBJ1-1; D unresolved. The CDR3 has 14 residues. Germline CDR1 reads SGHTA; CDR2 reads FQGTGA. Trimming stripped 6 bases from V and 1 base from J, with 12 bases between. The CDR3 DNA is TGTGCCAGCAGGACCGGGAGCTCGAACACTGAAGCTTTCTTT. Amino acids: CASRTGSSNTEAFF.

This clonotype appeared a few times. The V call is TRBV11-1, the J call TRBJ2-3; 9 bases map to TRBD2. J gave up 4 bases and V 6 bases, and 8 bases lay outside the gene matches. Germline CDR1 is SGHAT and CDR2 is FQDESV (reference sequence). The CDR3 consists of 15 residues. CDR3 nucleotide sequence: TGTGCCAGCAGGCGGCTAGCGGGGCTCCCAGATACGCAGTATTTT. Translation gives CASRRLAGLPDTQYF.

This clonotype came up many times. V and J are TRBV21-1 and TRBJ1-5; the table's TRBD1 call for D was not verified on the DNA. TRBV21-1 is classified as a pseudogene. This CDR3 has 17 residues. CDR3 nucleotides: TGTGCCAGCAGCAAAATCTTGGACAGGGGTCCAGTTAGTACCCAGCATTTT. It encodes CASSKILDRGPVSTQHF.

With respect to this clonotype: A much bigger clone sits one base away, suggesting this may be a read error. V usage is TRBV5-1 and J usage is TRBJ2-2; D remains unclear. The V end was cut by 2 bases, the J end by 4 bases, with 12 bases between. From germline, CDR1 is SGHRS and CDR2 YFSETQ. This CDR3 spans 15 amino acids. Written as DNA, the CDR3 is TGCGCCAGCAGCTTCAGCAGCGCGAGCACCGGGGAGCTGTTTTTT. Protein: CASSFSSASTGELFF.

This clonotype was seen a handful of times. The chain employs TRBV5-5 and TRBJ1-6, with 10 bases that match TRBD1. Germline-derived CDR1 and CDR2 are SGHKS and YYEKEE (reference sequence). The CDR3 runs to 14 residues. The V and J ends lost 3 bases and 7 bases, in that order; junction bases with no gene match: 1. In DNA, the CDR3 is TGTGCCAGCAGCTCGGACAGGGGGAATTCACCCCTCCACTTT. Translated: CASSSDRGNSPLHF.